This T cell receptor (beta chain) was documented in a study of blood T cell repertoires in COVID-19. Study at large: From the United States, Italy and Spain came samples of acute and convalescent COVID-19. PBMCs, B-cell-depleted T cells, or T cells were the source of the cDNA or gDNA that made up the material.

Source study methods: Researchers report that nucleated cell counts were estimated from reference gene primer amplification. This table comes from immunoSEQ multiplex PCR, and its TCRdb copy is limited to in-frame clones, with some not included. Clonal size and the V and J genes are those of that table, whereas D and trimming came from the DNA. This sample has roughly 66,000 clones, with 91% found just once. The receptor comes from a human donor with active COVID-19. The donor label of this sample is uncertain. Sequencing was carried out using peripheral blood.

CDR3 residues: CASTWRAADPRSYNEQFF. For the CDR3, the DNA is TGTGCCAGCACCTGGAGGGCGGCGGACCCCCGCTCCTACAATGAGCAGTTCTTC. The V call is TRBV7-2, the J call TRBJ2-1, with a weak D call TRBD2 (6 bases). CDR3 length: 18 amino acids. The V gene lost 7 bases and the J gene lost 0 bases, with 22 bases spanning the gap. Germline V CDR1 and CDR2: SGHTA, FQGNSA.